This T cell receptor (beta chain) was identified in a study of blood T cell repertoires in COVID-19. About the research overall: Sites across the United States, Italy and Spain contributed samples from acute and convalescent COVID-19.

The CDR3 covers 14 residues. The V end lost 6 bases, the J end lost 3 bases, and 12 bases lay between the germline ends. Germline V gene sequence: CDR1 MNHEY, CDR2 SMNVEV (reference sequence). Assay used: immunoSEQ multiplex PCR; TCRdb lists only in-frame clones, some missing. The sample contains hundreds of thousands of clones, about 87% of which appear only once. Sequenced material: peripheral blood. The receptor's source is a woman between 50 and 59 years old with COVID-19, enrolled during active disease. The chain combines TRBV27 with TRBJ1-5, with a weak D call TRBD1 (5 bases). CDR3 nucleotide sequence: TGTGCCAGCAGGACAGCCGGAGACAATCAGCCCCAGCATTTT. Translation gives CASRTAGDNQPQHF.